The entry below describes one T cell receptor (beta chain). Per the germline V gene, CDR1 is SGHNT and CDR2 is YENEEA. The germline V and J ends were trimmed by 1 base and 12 bases, with 10 bases remaining between them. The CDR3 is 12 amino acids. The assay was immunoSEQ multiplex PCR, and TCRdb's table has in-frame clones only and misses some. The sample lists roughly 77,000 clones; 85% were seen once. This record belongs to a study of OX40 agonist ivuxolimab in advanced cancers. This specimen was CD4+ or CD8+ T cells sorted from blood, taken in a trial of the OX40 agonist ivuxolimab. This receptor was taken from an adult with an advanced solid tumor such as melanoma, head and neck, liver or kidney cancer. The chain couples TRBV11-3 to TRBJ2-1, with unresolved D. The CDR3 here is CASSLGGIGQFF. CDR3 in DNA: TGTGCCAGCAGCTTAGGTGGGATAGGGCAGTTCTTC.